This entry features one T cell receptor beta chain sequence. Its antigen is unidentified. This sample was taken from a study of T cells after yellow fever vaccination. V was shortened by 4 bases and J by 5 bases, with 17 bases between the two germline ends. Per the germline V gene, CDR1 is SQVTM and CDR2 is ANQGSEA. This CDR3 spans 14 amino acids. Whole-study findings and limits: The study found a weaker secondary response that peaked faster, day 5 versus 15.

Template switching by 5'RACE produced TCR cDNA, adding a universal primer site and UMIs. TCRdb redid the calling of the 5' RACE reads with MiXCR, one entry per CDR3 protein. The sample consists of some 390,000 distinct CDR3 sequences, over 15% of them appearing once. This rearrangement joins TRBV29-1 to TRBJ1-2; tentative D call: TRBD1 (6 bases). The material was PBMCs, obtained before the yellow fever booster vaccination. This receptor was obtained from a man aged 18 to 29 who received the YFV17D yellow fever vaccine. CDR3 loop: CSVVRGLHEYGYTF. CDR3 sequence (DNA): TGCAGCGTTGTCCGGGGGCTCCATGAGTATGGCTACACCTTC.